Presented here are 27 T cell receptor beta chains from one specimen sequenced in a study of cytomegalovirus exposure and HLA in healthy donors. Vbeta (60) and Jbeta (13) primers were used in the PCR. The repertoire was sequenced with immunoSEQ multiplex PCR; TCRdb's copy has only in-frame clones and lacks some. The table lists about 120,000 clones, around 81% of them singletons, with 2% to 2.5% in the top ten. Sequencing was performed on PBMCs. The receptors were sampled from a woman between 40 and 55 years old in good health and CMV-seronegative.

This clone came up a few times. The chain employs TRBV5-1 and TRBJ2-2; no clear D gene. The CDR3 spans 14 residues. Germline loops: CDR1 SGHRS, CDR2 YFSETQ. Trimming cost V 6 bases and J 2 bases, with 11 bases left between them. CDR3 amino acids: CASMVLLNTGELFF. The CDR3 coding sequence is TGCGCCAGCATGGTGCTTCTAAACACCGGGGAGCTGTTTTTT.

The gene calls are TRBV7-2 and TRBJ1-1; 8 nucleotides align to TRBD1. Trimming at V came to 6 bases and at J to 1 base, leaving 10 bases not matched to a gene. CDR1 and CDR2 (germline): SGHTA, FQGNSA. The CDR3 loop spans 16 amino acids. CDR3 sequence reads: CASRISRTGRNTEAFF. CDR3 DNA: TGTGCCAGCAGGATAAGTCGGACAGGGAGGAACACTGAAGCTTTCTTT.

The J gene is TRBJ2-1, the V gene TRBV5-1, with 13 bases aligning to TRBD2. Germline CDR1 SGHRS, CDR2 YFSETQ. V dropped 4 bases and J dropped 3; count of bases not matched to a gene: 4. This CDR3 comprises 16 residues. The CDR3 nucleotides read TGCGCCAGCAGCCTCACTAGCGGGGGGGTCTACAATGAGCAGTTCTTC. Translation: CASSLTSGGVYNEQFF.

The chain joins TRBV27 to TRBJ1-4; a weak D match, TRBD1 (6 bases). CDR1 MNHEY and CDR2 SMNVEV come from the germline V gene (reference sequence). The CDR3 spans 14 residues. V lost 7 bases to trimming and J lost 4 bases, with 13 bases between them. The CDR3 reads CASTSGQFNEKLFF. CDR3 nucleotide sequence: TGTGCCAGCACATCCGGACAGTTTAATGAAAAACTGTTTTTT.

This chain links TRBV19 with TRBJ2-7; 8 nucleotides align to TRBD2. Germline CDR1 LNHDA, CDR2 SQIVND (reference sequence). V lost 9 bases, J lost 0 bases, and 7 bases stayed unmatched. This CDR3 region has 14 residues. CDR3 DNA: TGTGCCAGCCAGACTGCGGGAGGCTCCTACGAGCAGTACTTC. This codes for CASQTAGGSYEQYF.

The chain combines TRBV5-4 with TRBJ2-7; no clear D gene. The CDR3 length is 13 residues. The germline CDR1 and CDR2 sequences are SGHNT and YYREEE (reference sequence). V shed 1 base and J shed 3 bases, with 8 bases lying between them. CDR3: CASSLNTDYEQYF. The CDR3 coding sequence is TGTGCCAGCAGCTTGAACACCGACTACGAGCAGTACTTC. The full variable domain, with the rest looked up from reference TRBV5-4 and TRBJ2-7, is ETGVTQSPTHLIKTRGQQVTLRCSSQSGHNTVSWYQQALGQGPQFIFQYYREEENGRGNFPPRFSGLQFPNYSSELNVNALELDDSALYLCASSLNTDYEQYFGPGTRLTVT.

This clone was seen a single time. The chain carries TRBV5-4 and TRBJ2-7, with D tentatively TRBD1 (6 bases). Germline V gene data show CDR1 as SGHNT and CDR2 as YYREEE (reference sequence). The CDR3 contains 13 residues. The V end lost 5 bases, the J end lost 6 bases, and 15 bases lay between the germline ends. The CDR3 region is CASSTVRGGEQYF. Here the CDR3 DNA reads TGTGCCAGCAGTACAGTTAGAGGGGGCGAGCAGTACTTC.

This chain links TRBV5-1 with TRBJ2-1; 10 bases agree with TRBD2. The trim removed 2 bases at V and 4 bases at J, leaving 3 bases unmatched. Germline V CDR1 and CDR2: SGHRS, YFSETQ. This CDR3 has 15 residues. The CDR3 DNA follows: TGCGCCAGCAGCTTACTAGCGGGGACTTACAATGAGCAGTTCTTC. Protein product: CASSLLAGTYNEQFF.

This rearrangement joins TRBV19 to TRBJ1-5; a weak D match, TRBD1 (6 bases). The CDR3 is made up of 16 amino acids. V shed 7 bases and J shed 0 bases, with 16 bases lying between them. Germline-derived CDR1 and CDR2 are LNHDA and SQIVND (reference sequence). The CDR3 DNA is TGTGCCAGTACCGTGGACAGAGTCTATAGCAATCAGCCCCAGCATTTT. Protein: CASTVDRVYSNQPQHF.

J is TRBJ2-3 and V is TRBV14; D is undetermined. V was trimmed by 0 bases and J by 0 bases, leaving 19 bases between them. The CDR3 consists of 19 residues. Germline-derived CDR1 and CDR2 are SGHDN and FVKESK. The DNA of the CDR3 is TGTGCCAGCAGCCAAGATCGCTGGCGGTCTGCGACTAGCACAGATACGCAGTATTTT. Its translation is CASSQDRWRSATSTDTQYF.

The V call is TRBV7-9, the J call TRBJ1-5; 12 bases align to TRBD1. V lost 5 bases, J lost 3 bases, and 5 bases stayed unmatched. The CDR3 has 16 residues. CDR1 and CDR2 (germline): SEHNR, FQNEAQ (reference sequence). CDR3 nucleotides: TGTGCCAGCAGCGCGGGACAGGGGGCCCTCAATCAGCCCCAGCATTTT. Amino acid sequence: CASSAGQGALNQPQHF.

This clone occurred once. The rearrangement links TRBV6-1 to TRBJ2-1, with 10 nucleotides matching TRBD2. The V segment lost 8 bases and the J segment 7 bases; nucleotides outside the gene matches: 2. CDR1 and CDR2 from the germline V gene are MNHNS and SASEGT. CDR3 length: 12 residues. The chain's CDR3 is CASELAGNEQFF. The CDR3, as DNA: TGTGCCAGCGAACTAGCGGGAAATGAGCAGTTCTTC.

This rearrangement joins TRBV5-1 to TRBJ1-2; 7 bases align to TRBD1. CDR3 length equals 15 residues. The junction had 10 bases not matched to a gene; V was cut back by 3 bases and J by 5 bases. Germline lookup yields CDR1 SGHRS and CDR2 YFSETQ. CDR3: CASSYRGTEAYGYTF. As DNA, the CDR3 is TGCGCCAGCAGCTACCGCGGGACAGAAGCTTATGGCTACACCTTC.

V and J are TRBV6-5 and TRBJ2-3; TRBD2 matches at 10 bases. Germline loops: CDR1 MNHEY, CDR2 SVGAGI. This CDR3 contains 15 residues. Trimming took 6 bases from V and 8 from J; bases not matched to a gene: 11. CDR3 region: CASSPKREGLGTQYF. In nucleotides, the CDR3 is TGTGCCAGCAGCCCTAAGCGGGAGGGCCTGGGTACGCAGTATTTT.

The chain employs TRBV10-2 and TRBJ2-3, with 9 bases that match TRBD1. V was clipped by 0 bases and J by 3 bases; unmatched bases: 10. CDR3 length: 18 amino acids. Germline CDR1 and CDR2: WSHSY and SAAADI. The CDR3 sequence is CASSESTRGTGRTDTQYF. CDR3 sequence (DNA): TGCGCCAGCAGTGAGTCGACTCGCGGGACAGGGAGAACAGATACGCAGTATTTT.

This clone occurred a few times. The chain combines TRBV5-1 with TRBJ1-5; no firm D call. From germline, CDR1 is SGHRS and CDR2 YFSETQ. This CDR3 comprises 15 residues. Trimming cost V 1 base and J 0 bases, with 8 bases left between them. CDR3 loop: CASSLSGNSNQPQHF. DNA of the CDR3: TGCGCCAGCAGCTTGTCGGGGAATAGCAATCAGCCCCAGCATTTT.

The chain couples TRBV6-1 to TRBJ2-2; D may be TRBD1 (6 bases). Germline CDR1 is MNHNS and CDR2 is SASEGT. Trimming cost V 8 bases and J 3 bases, with 10 bases left between them. This CDR3 has 13 residues. CDR3 bases: TGTGCCAGCCCCTACAGGGACACCGGGGAGCTGTTTTTT. Translated, it gives CASPYRDTGELFF.

A single count supports this clone. The rearrangement uses TRBV27 and TRBJ2-5, with a tentative D call TRBD2 (6 bases). The CDR3 length is 13 residues. V lost 3 bases and J lost 5, with 10 bases in between. From germline, CDR1 is MNHEY and CDR2 SMNVEV (reference sequence). The CDR3 coding sequence is TGTGCCAGCAGTTTTGCTAGCGTGGAGACCCAGTACTTC. It yields the protein CASSFASVETQYF.

The chain employs TRBV11-2 and TRBJ2-7; TRBD1 agrees at 12 bases. In germline, CDR1 is SGHAT, CDR2 FQNNGV. There are 15 residues in the CDR3. The J segment lost 5 bases and the V segment lost 1 base, leaving 3 bases of the junction unmatched. The CDR3 DNA reads TGTGCCAGCAGCTTAGCCGGGACAGGGGGCCACGAGCAGTACTTC. The encoded protein is CASSLAGTGGHEQYF.

A few counts support this clone. V and J are TRBV27 and TRBJ1-1, with D uncertain. V was cut by 4 bases and J by 6 bases, with 12 bases left in between. The CDR3 has 13 residues. Germline lookup yields CDR1 MNHEY and CDR2 SMNVEV (reference sequence). DNA for the CDR3: TGTGCCAGCAGTTGGAAGGTGGGAGCTGAAGCTTTCTTT. Translating it yields CASSWKVGAEAFF.

The gene calls are TRBV18 and TRBJ1-4; D uncertain. Trimming took 3 bases from V and 7 from J, leaving 15 bases between them. This CDR3 contains 15 residues. CDR1 and CDR2 from the germline V gene are KGHSH and LQKENI. The CDR3, as DNA: TGTGCCAGCTCACCGATGGACGGGGTTTCTGAAAAACTGTTTTTT. It is translated as CASSPMDGVSEKLFF.

The chain uses TRBV6-1 and TRBJ2-1; D is perhaps TRBD1 (6 bases). Trimming cost V 2 bases and J 11 bases, with 10 bases left between them. Germline CDR1 is MNHNS and CDR2 is SASEGT. There are 12 residues in the CDR3. CDR3 residues: CASSETGQKQFF. DNA for the CDR3: TGTGCCAGCAGTGAAACAGGGCAAAAGCAGTTCTTC.

This clone is medium-sized. The chain combines TRBV25-1 with TRBJ1-1, with 8 bases aligning to TRBD1. With 5 bases clipped from V and 2 bases from J, the junction kept 7 bases outside the gene matches. The CDR3 runs to 15 residues. Germline CDR1 MGHDK, CDR2 SYGVNS. CDR3 loop: CASSLWTGHNTEAFF. The CDR3 nucleotides read TGTGCCAGCAGTCTATGGACAGGGCACAACACTGAAGCTTTCTTT.

The sample holds one count of this clone. The rearrangement uses TRBV2 and TRBJ1-1, with D maybe TRBD1 (6 bases). Trimming stripped 7 bases from V and 2 bases from J, with 17 bases between. Germline V CDR1 and CDR2: SNHLY, FYNNEI. The CDR3 runs to 15 residues. As DNA, the CDR3 is TGTGCCAGCAACAAGAGGGGGGGAATTAACACTGAAGCTTTCTTT. As protein: CASNKRGGINTEAFF.

CDR3 coding DNA: TGTGCCAGCAGTGAATCTTATGGGGAGGGCTTATCAGATACGCAGTATTTT. Translating it yields CASSESYGEGLSDTQYF. This chain joins TRBV25-1 and TRBJ2-3, with 7 positions matching TRBD2. The V gene's germline CDR1 is MGHDK and CDR2 SYGVNS. The V segment lost 1 base and the J segment 4 bases; nucleotides outside the gene matches: 11. The CDR3 is 17 residues long.

The J gene is TRBJ2-5, the V gene TRBV5-6, with unresolved D. The DNA end is a closer match to TRBJ2-7, so the J assignment may be wrong. Germline CDR1 is SGHDT and CDR2 is YYEEEE. There are 12 residues in the CDR3. Here the CDR3 DNA reads TGTGCCAGCAGTTCGAGAACCTACGAGCAGTACTTC. Translating gives CASSSRTYEQYF.

As to this clone: Its ends do not fully match the called genes, so a read error is possible. Other nucleotide sequences from this sample produce the same CDR3. The chain uses TRBV27 and TRBJ1-6; TRBD1 aligns across 10 bases. This CDR3 is 18 amino acids long. Germline CDR1 reads MNHEY; CDR2 reads SMNVEV (reference sequence). The CDR3 loop is CASSFGQGELFYNSPLHF. The CDR3, as DNA: TGTGCCAGCAGTTTCGGACAGGGGGAGCTTTTCTATAATTCCCCCCTCCACTTT.